One sample yielded the 24 T cell receptor beta chains listed below, sequenced in a study of T cell changes during pregnancy in multiple sclerosis. Sequenced by immunoSEQ multiplex PCR; TCRdb stores in-frame clones only, minus some. The data hold tens of thousands of clones, with roughly 88% observed a single time. This specimen consisted of peripheral blood, obtained in the second trimester of pregnancy. These receptors were collected from a female donor with multiple sclerosis, enrolled in a pregnancy study.

The chain recombines TRBV5-4 with TRBJ2-7; possibly TRBD2 for D (6 bases). V gave up 4 bases and J gave up 1 base, with 9 bases separating them. The CDR3 spans 13 residues. Germline V gene sequence: CDR1 SGHNT, CDR2 YYREEE (reference sequence). CDR3 coding DNA: TGTGCCAGCAGCCCGGGACTTTCCTACGAGCAGTACTTC. Its protein product is CASSPGLSYEQYF. The full variable domain, rest sourced from reference TRBV5-4 and TRBJ2-7, is ETGVTQSPTHLIKTRGQQVTLRCSSQSGHNTVSWYQQALGQGPQFIFQYYREEENGRGNFPPRFSGLQFPNYSSELNVNALELDDSALYLCASSPGLSYEQYFGPGTRLTVT.

Comments on this clone: Compared with germline, one end of the junction differs, possibly owing to a read error. The CDR3 loop reads CASRYSYEQYF. DNA of the CDR3: TGTGCCAGCAGGTACTCCTACGAGCAGTACTTC. The rearrangement uses TRBV6-5 and TRBJ2-7; D gene unclear. CDR1 and CDR2 from the germline V gene are MNHEY and SVGAGI. CDR3 length: 11 residues.

The rearrangement links TRBV2 to TRBJ1-4; no clear D. In germline, CDR1 is SNHLY, CDR2 FYNNEI. Trimming took off 2 bases at V and 7 bases at J, with 8 bases between the two ends. The CDR3 consists of 13 residues. CDR3 coding DNA: TGTGCCAGCAGTGAACGGGGTAGTGAAAAACTGTTTTTT. As protein: CASSERGSEKLFF.

The gene calls are TRBV9 and TRBJ2-3, with 8 positions matching TRBD2. Losses at the gene ends were 5 bases for V and 1 base for J; bases not matched to a gene: 6. The CDR3 loop spans 15 amino acids. Germline assignment: CDR1 SGDLS and CDR2 YYNGEE. The CDR3 loop is CASRKAGDRTDTQYF. The CDR3 DNA follows: TGTGCCAGCAGGAAAGCGGGGGACCGCACAGATACGCAGTATTTT. Using reference TRBV9 and TRBJ2-3 for the parts outside the CDR3, the full variable domain is DSGVTQTPKHLITATGQRVTLRCSPRSGDLSVYWYQQSLDQGLQFLIQYYNGEERAKGNILERFSAQQFPDLHSELNLSSLELGDSALYFCASRKAGDRTDTQYFGPGTRLTVL.

The chain has TRBV15 and TRBJ2-2; 7 bases are a match to TRBD1. V was clipped by 3 bases and J by 6 bases; unmatched bases: 4. CDR1 and CDR2 from the germline V gene are LNHNV and YYDKDF (reference sequence). This CDR3 has 14 amino acids. For the CDR3, the DNA is TGTGCCACCAGCAGGCGAACAGGGGCCGGGGAGCTGTTTTTT. Residues: CATSRRTGAGELFF.

J is TRBJ2-7 and V is TRBV7-2, with 9 bases matching TRBD1. CDR1 and CDR2 from the germline V gene are SGHTA and FQGNSA. V was clipped by 5 bases and J by 3 bases; unmatched bases: 5. The CDR3 is 14 residues long. The CDR3 DNA sequence: TGTGCCAGCAGCCCCTGGACAGGGGACTACGAGCAGTACTTC. Its translation is CASSPWTGDYEQYF.

The chain recombines TRBV19 with TRBJ1-3; TRBD1 matches 7 bases. Trimming cost V 3 bases and J 0 bases; bases outside gene matches: 5. CDR1 is LNHDA, CDR2 SQIVND, per germline (reference sequence). The CDR3 spans 16 residues. The CDR3 is CASSISQGSSGNTIYF. CDR3 nucleotide sequence: TGTGCCAGTAGTATCTCACAGGGGAGCTCTGGAAACACCATATATTTT. Full variable domain (rest looked up from reference TRBV19 and TRBJ1-3): DGGITQSPKYLFRKEGQNVTLSCEQNLNHDAMYWYRQDPGQGLRLIYYSQIVNDFQKGDIAEGYSVSREKKESFPLTVTSAQKNPTAFYLCASSISQGSSGNTIYFGEGSWLTVV.

The rearrangement links TRBV7-2 to TRBJ1-2; 8 bases are shared with TRBD1. The germline V gene has CDR1 SGHTA and CDR2 FQGNSA. This CDR3 contains 15 residues. After removal of 5 bases from V and 5 bases from J, the junction contained 10 bases not matched to a gene. The CDR3 reads CASSVHRGGGYGYTF. CDR3 DNA: TGTGCCAGCAGCGTCCACAGGGGGGGCGGTTATGGCTACACCTTC.

V is TRBV30 and J is TRBJ1-5; tentatively, D is TRBD1 (5 bases). Trimming cost V 7 bases and J 2 bases, with 9 bases left between them. Per the germline V gene, CDR1 is GTSNPN and CDR2 is SVGIG (reference sequence). This CDR3 comprises 12 residues. The CDR3 bases are TGTGCCTCCCAAGGGGGCAATCAGCCCCAGCATTTT. It yields the protein CASQGGNQPQHF.

This clone was detected only a few times. V is TRBV28 and J is TRBJ2-7; 9 bases map to TRBD1. Germline values: CDR1 MDHEN, CDR2 SYDVKM. Losses at the gene ends were 5 bases for V and 7 bases for J; bases not matched to a gene: 9. This CDR3 is built from 14 residues. The CDR3 sequence is CASSLRDRVWEQYF. The DNA of the CDR3 is TGTGCCAGCAGTCTCCGGGACAGGGTTTGGGAGCAGTACTTC.

V gene TRBV28 combines with J gene TRBJ2-1; 12 positions match TRBD2. V lost 6 bases, J lost 1 base, and 10 bases stayed unmatched. The CDR3 has 18 residues. Per the germline V gene, CDR1 is MDHEN and CDR2 is SYDVKM. The CDR3 is CASRTPSGGAVSYNEQFF. DNA of the CDR3: TGTGCCAGCAGGACGCCTAGCGGGGGGGCGGTGTCCTACAATGAGCAGTTCTTC.

The V and J genes are TRBV5-1 and TRBJ1-1; D remains unclear. Germline V gene sequence: CDR1 SGHRS, CDR2 YFSETQ. The CDR3 loop spans 14 amino acids. Trimming removed 5 bases at V and 7 bases at J, with 18 bases between. The CDR3 here is CASSPGSKLGEAFF. The CDR3 nucleotides read TGCGCCAGCAGTCCAGGCAGTAAATTGGGTGAAGCTTTCTTT.

The chain's CDR3 is CASSRTGAGGYTF. DNA of the CDR3: TGTGCCAGCAGCCGGACAGGGGCCGGTGGCTACACCTTC. This chain connects TRBV5-8 to TRBJ1-2, with TRBD1 identical over 9 bases. Germline loops: CDR1 SGHTS, CDR2 YDEGEE. The CDR3 consists of 13 residues. V lost 4 bases and J lost 7; bases outside the gene matches: 5.

The chain is built from TRBV20-1 and TRBJ1-1; the D is unclear. CDR1 is DFQATT, CDR2 SNEGSKA, per germline (reference sequence). Between the trimmed V and J ends, which lost 5 bases and 5 bases, there was a span of 6 bases. This CDR3 region has 10 residues. The CDR3 DNA is TGCAGTGCTCAGAGGACTGAAGCTTTCTTT. This translates into CSAQRTEAFF.

CDR3 residues: CASSFGGGQPQHF. In DNA, the CDR3 is TGTGCCAGCAGCTTTGGAGGAGGACAGCCCCAGCATTTT. The rearrangement uses TRBV7-2 and TRBJ1-5, with D hard to call. V was shortened by 3 bases and J by 7 bases, with 10 bases between the two germline ends. The CDR3 totals 13 residues. From germline, CDR1 is SGHTA and CDR2 FQGNSA. The full variable domain, in which reference TRBV7-2 and TRBJ1-5 provide the parts outside the CDR3, is GAGVSQSPSNKVTEKGKDVELRCDPISGHTALYWYRQSLGQGLEFLIYFQGNSAPDKSGLPSDRFSAERTGGSVSTLTIQRTQQEDSAVYLCASSFGGGQPQHFGDGTRLSIL.

The chain has TRBV11-3 and TRBJ2-2, with D maybe TRBD1 (6 bases). V shed 5 bases and J shed 4 bases, with 23 bases lying between them. CDR3 size: 18 residues. The germline V gene encodes CDR1 SGHNT and CDR2 YENEEA. CDR3 region: CASSLTGTFVNSTGELFF. Here the CDR3 DNA reads TGTGCCAGCAGCCTCACCGGGACATTTGTCAATAGCACCGGGGAGCTGTTTTTT. The full variable domain, rest sourced from reference TRBV11-3 and TRBJ2-2, is EAGVVQSPRYKIIEKKQPVAFWCNPISGHNTLYWYLQNLGQGPELLIRYENEEAVDDSQLPKDRFSAERLKGVDSTLKIQPAELGDSAVYLCASSLTGTFVNSTGELFFGEGSRLTVL.

The chain has TRBV28 and TRBJ2-1; TRBD1 might be the D (5 bases). Trimming pared 8 bases from V and 8 bases from J, leaving 13 bases between. The V gene's germline CDR1 is MDHEN and CDR2 SYDVKM. The CDR3 totals 12 residues. Here the CDR3 DNA reads TGTGCCAGCCGAAACAGGAACTATGAGCAGTTCTTC. It yields the protein CASRNRNYEQFF.

The chain employs TRBV29-1 and TRBJ2-5; no firm D call. Germline CDR1 SQVTM, CDR2 ANQGSEA. The CDR3 is 13 amino acids. The ends were cut back, 3 bases at V and 6 bases at J, with 14 bases in the middle. This CDR3 is CSVDYALTKTQYF. The CDR3 DNA reads TGCAGCGTTGATTACGCCTTAACAAAGACCCAGTACTTC.

This chain connects TRBV30 to TRBJ2-5, with D possibly TRBD1 on 6 matching bases. Deletions cut 8 bases from V and 2 bases from J, with 21 bases between. CDR1 GTSNPN and CDR2 SVGIG come from the germline V gene (reference sequence). This CDR3 region has 15 residues. CDR3 sequence (DNA): TGTGCCGGAACGTCGGGGACATCTACTCAAGAGACCCAGTACTTC. Its protein product is CAGTSGTSTQETQYF.

The V and J genes are TRBV6-5 and TRBJ2-5; the D gene is possibly TRBD2 (6 bases). Germline CDR1 is MNHEY and CDR2 is SVGAGI. The ends were cut back, 5 bases at V and 8 bases at J, with 18 bases in the middle. The CDR3 contains 14 residues. The CDR3 loop is CASSVVFGGATQYF. The CDR3 nucleotides read TGTGCCAGCAGTGTGGTGTTTGGAGGGGCAACCCAGTACTTC.

This clone was counted once. The chain employs TRBV4-1 and TRBJ2-1; 7 bases line up with TRBD2. The CDR3 contains 17 residues. Germline CDR1 is MGHRA and CDR2 is YSYEKL. V shed 1 base and J 1 base; nucleotides not matched to a gene: 7. CDR3 region: CASSQGTGGYSYNEQFF. Written as DNA, the CDR3 is TGCGCCAGCAGCCAAGGAACGGGGGGTTATTCCTACAATGAGCAGTTCTTC.

The chain employs TRBV30 and TRBJ1-2; 8 bases line up with TRBD1. V shed 8 bases, J shed 8 bases, and the junction held 4 bases outside the gene matches. The CDR3 extends over 10 amino acids. The germline V gene has CDR1 GTSNPN and CDR2 SVGIG (reference sequence). CDR3 nucleotide sequence: TGTGCCCAGACAGGGGACGGCTACACCTTC. Residues: CAQTGDGYTF.

The chain carries TRBV7-3 and TRBJ2-2, with TRBD1 as a possible D gene (6 bases). This CDR3 is 17 amino acids long. Trimming stripped 2 bases from V and 3 bases from J, with 16 bases between. The germline CDR1 and CDR2 sequences are SGHTA and FQGTGA. Here the CDR3 reads CASSLWAGDMYTGELFF. CDR3 DNA: TGTGCCAGCAGCTTATGGGCAGGGGACATGTACACCGGGGAGCTGTTTTTT.

Here the CDR3 reads CATTLFTGVAGELFF. CDR3 DNA: TGTGCCACCACATTGTTTACAGGGGTGGCCGGGGAGCTGTTTTTT. The chain carries TRBV6-1 and TRBJ2-2; TRBD1 aligns across 7 bases. CDR3 size: 15 residues. V lost 10 bases and J lost 6; bases outside the gene matches: 14. CDR1 is MNHNS, CDR2 SASEGT, per germline.